These 30 T cell receptor beta chains were all obtained from the same sample, sequenced in a study of cytomegalovirus exposure and HLA in healthy donors. Both 60 Vbeta primers and 13 Jbeta primers went into the PCR. Here immunoSEQ multiplex PCR was the method, and the copy in TCRdb shows in-frame clones only, minus some. The sample contains around 150,000 clones, 60% to 80% of which appear only once. Material: PBMCs. The receptors stem from a woman in her 30s in good health and CMV-seronegative.

V is TRBV13 and J is TRBJ1-2; 8 bases match TRBD1. The CDR3 has 16 residues. Trimming at V came to 5 bases and at J to 6 bases, leaving 14 bases not matched to a gene. The germline V gene has CDR1 PRHDT and CDR2 FYEKMQ (reference sequence). The CDR3 nucleotides are TGTGCCAGCAGCATTGCTCGGGACAGGAGATCGCATGGCTACACCTTC. Its translation: CASSIARDRRSHGYTF.

This clone was detected a few times. Here the CDR3 DNA reads TGTGCCATCGGGAGGAGTGACACTGAAGCTTTCTTT. Its protein product is CAIGRSDTEAFF. The genes are TRBV10-3 and TRBJ1-1; D not certain. Germline loops: CDR1 ENHRY, CDR2 SYGVKD. This CDR3 is built from 12 residues. Trimming took 8 bases from V and 3 from J, leaving 10 bases between them.

The rearrangement links TRBV6-1 to TRBJ2-1; TRBD2 matches at 10 bases. Germline lookup yields CDR1 MNHNS and CDR2 SASEGT. V was clipped by 6 bases and J by 8 bases; unmatched bases: 10. CDR3 length: 15 amino acids. In DNA form, the CDR3 reads TGTGCCAGCAGCATTACCGGGACTAGCGTTGATGAGCAGTTCTTC. The encoded protein is CASSITGTSVDEQFF.

This clone was detected only a few times. The chain employs TRBV7-3 and TRBJ1-1, with D unresolved. V was shortened by 5 bases and J by 5 bases, with 15 bases between the two germline ends. The CDR3 has 14 amino acids. Germline V gene lookup returns CDR1 SGHTA and CDR2 FQGTGA. The DNA for the CDR3 is TGTGCCAGCAGCCGAACGGGTCAGAGGACTGAAGCTTTCTTT. Translating it yields CASSRTGQRTEAFF. Together with reference TRBV7-3 and TRBJ1-1, the CDR3 gives the full variable domain: GAGVSQTPSNKVTEKGKYVELRCDPISGHTALYWYRQSLGQGPEFLIYFQGTGAADDSGLPNDRFFAVRPEGSVSTLKIQRTERGDSAVYLCASSRTGQRTEAFFGQGTRLTVV.

Notes on this clone: The germline gene is not matched at one end of the junction; a read error may be the cause. This chain connects TRBV5-1 to TRBJ2-6; D might be TRBD1 (5 bases). The germline V gene encodes CDR1 SGHRS and CDR2 YFSETQ. The CDR3 contains 13 residues. The CDR3: CASSSGGANGLTF. CDR3 DNA: TGCGCCAGCAGCTCGGGTGGGGCCAACGGCCTGACTTTC. Filled out from reference TRBV5-1 and TRBJ2-6, the complete variable domain reads KAGVTQTPRYLIKTRGQQVTLSCSPISGHRSVSWYQQTPGQGLQFLFEYFSETQRNKGNFPGRFSGRQFSNSRSEMNVSTLELGDSALYLCASSSGGANGLTFGAGSRLTVL.

The J gene is TRBJ1-5, the V gene TRBV28, with D possibly matching TRBD1 (6 bases). This CDR3 contains 17 residues. Per germline, CDR1 MDHEN and CDR2 SYDVKM. The V end lost 7 bases, the J end lost 7 bases, and 26 bases lay between the germline ends. For the CDR3, the DNA is TGTGCCAGCACCGACCCTCCCGGGACACCTTTCATCCAGCCCCAGCATTTT. This encodes CASTDPPGTPFIQPQHF.

The V call is TRBV11-2, the J call TRBJ2-7; no definite D call. Trimming shortened V by 1 base and J by 3 bases, and 10 bases separated the two germline ends. Per germline, CDR1 SGHAT and CDR2 FQNNGV. This CDR3 region has 14 residues. The CDR3 DNA reads TGTGCCAGCAGCTTAGGCGCCAAGAGCTACGAGCAGTACTTC. Residues: CASSLGAKSYEQYF. Supplemented by reference TRBV11-2 and TRBJ2-7, the full variable domain reads EAGVAQSPRYKIIEKRQSVAFWCNPISGHATLYWYQQILGQGPKLLIQFQNNGVVDDSQLPKDRFSAERLKGVDSTLKIQPAKLEDSAVYLCASSLGAKSYEQYFGPGTRLTVT.

The chain recombines TRBV13 with TRBJ1-1, with D perhaps matching TRBD1 (6 bases). V was cut by 2 bases and J by 10 bases, with 17 bases left in between. Germline CDR1 reads PRHDT; CDR2 reads FYEKMQ (reference sequence). The length of the CDR3 is 14 residues. The CDR3 DNA reads TGTGCCAGCAGCTTAAGAGGGGGTCCCTCGGCAGCTTTCTTT. It yields the protein CASSLRGGPSAAFF.

This clone turned up a few times. Here the CDR3 DNA reads TGTGCCAGCAGCCGACGGACAGAAGTTAATGAAGCTTTCTTT. This encodes CASSRRTEVNEAFF. The rearrangement joins TRBV7-9 to TRBJ1-1; D might be TRBD1 (6 bases). Germline lookup yields CDR1 SEHNR and CDR2 FQNEAQ (reference sequence). V gave up 5 bases and J gave up 7 bases, with 17 bases separating them. This CDR3 contains 14 residues.

Concerning this clone: This sample includes further DNA sequences coding for the same CDR3. The chain recombines TRBV5-6 with TRBJ1-5, with 7 nucleotides matching TRBD1. Germline assignment: CDR1 SGHDT and CDR2 YYEEEE. The CDR3 is 16 residues long. With 0 bases clipped from V and 2 bases from J, the junction kept 5 bases outside the gene matches. The chain's CDR3 is CASSLGQGGGNQPQHF. The DNA of the CDR3 is TGTGCCAGCAGCTTGGGGCAGGGGGGTGGCAATCAGCCCCAGCATTTT.

This chain connects TRBV2 to TRBJ1-2, with a weak D call TRBD1 (5 bases). Looked up from germline, CDR1 is SNHLY and CDR2 is FYNNEI. The CDR3 loop spans 13 amino acids. V dropped 5 bases and J dropped 4 bases, with 11 bases sitting between them. In DNA form, the CDR3 reads TGTGCCAGCAGTAGCCAAAGGGGCTATGGCTACACCTTC. Its protein is CASSSQRGYGYTF.

There are a few counts of this clone. The chain recombines TRBV29-1 with TRBJ2-2; 8 nucleotides match TRBD2. This CDR3 contains 15 residues. The V and J ends lost 5 bases and 0 bases, in that order; junction bases with no gene match: 5. CDR1 SQVTM and CDR2 ANQGSEA come from the germline V gene. CDR3 loop: CSVYGGAPNTGELFF. CDR3 coding DNA: TGCAGCGTTTACGGGGGGGCCCCGAACACCGGGGAGCTGTTTTTT.

This rearrangement joins TRBV7-2 to TRBJ2-7; 8 bases are shared with TRBD1. Looked up from germline, CDR1 is SGHTA and CDR2 is FQGNSA. V trimming: 5 bases; J trimming: 4 bases; junction bases outside the gene matches: 10. CDR3 length equals 15 residues. The chain's CDR3 is CASSRDQGAGYEQYF. CDR3 sequence (DNA): TGTGCCAGCAGCCGAGACCAGGGGGCGGGATACGAGCAGTACTTC.

A few counts support this clone. The chain couples TRBV5-1 to TRBJ1-1; no definite D call. The CDR3 spans 15 residues. Germline CDR1 and CDR2: SGHRS and YFSETQ. With 0 bases removed from V and 6 bases from J, the gap between germline ends came to 15 bases. This chain's CDR3 is CASSLVGGRLAEAFF. CDR3 DNA: TGCGCCAGCAGCTTGGTCGGAGGGAGACTCGCTGAAGCTTTCTTT.

With regard to this clone: Additional DNA sequences in this sample encode the identical CDR3. This chain connects TRBV5-6 to TRBJ1-6; tentatively, D is TRBD1 (6 bases). The length of the CDR3 is 14 residues. The germline V gene encodes CDR1 SGHDT and CDR2 YYEEEE. Trimming removed 2 bases from V and 10 bases from J, with 13 bases in between. CDR3 in amino acids: CASSLVQGDSPLHF. The CDR3 DNA follows: TGTGCCAGCAGCTTAGTACAGGGCGACTCACCCCTCCACTTT.

V and J are TRBV10-1 and TRBJ1-6; unclear D gene. Trimming removed 4 bases at V and 14 bases at J, with 12 bases between. Germline V gene sequence: CDR1 WNHNN, CDR2 SYGVQD (reference sequence). The CDR3 totals 12 residues. The CDR3, as DNA: TGCGCCAGCAGTGGGGTGGATGAGGCCCTCCACTTT. Its protein product is CASSGVDEALHF.

The V and J genes are TRBV5-6 and TRBJ2-7; 7 bases are shared with TRBD2. The germline V gene encodes CDR1 SGHDT and CDR2 YYEEEE. J was trimmed by 2 bases and V by 2 bases; bases with no gene match: 1. The CDR3 extends over 13 amino acids. As DNA, the CDR3 is TGTGCCAGCAGCTTTCGGGGGGCCTACGAGCAGTACTTC. It encodes CASSFRGAYEQYF. Based on the CDR3 plus reference TRBV5-6 and TRBJ2-7, the full variable domain is DAGVTQSPTHLIKTRGQQVTLRCSPKSGHDTVSWYQQALGQGPQFIFQYYEEEERQRGNFPDRFSGHQFPNYSSELNVNALLLGDSALYLCASSFRGAYEQYFGPGTRLTVT.

The gene calls are TRBV6-1 and TRBJ1-2; 7 bases map to TRBD1. Germline assignment: CDR1 MNHNS and CDR2 SASEGT. Trimming cost V 2 bases and J 8 bases; bases outside gene matches: 5. The CDR3 loop spans 13 amino acids. The CDR3 nucleotides are TGTGCCAGCAGTGAATACAGGGGAAGGGGCTACACCTTC. It translates to CASSEYRGRGYTF.

The chain is built from TRBV19 and TRBJ1-5; weak D call: TRBD1 (6 bases). V was shortened by 6 bases and J by 6 bases, with 21 bases between the two germline ends. This CDR3 comprises 16 residues. CDR1 and CDR2 (germline): LNHDA, SQIVND (reference sequence). The CDR3 region has the DNA TGTGCCAGTAGATTTCCAGGGGCAGGGGAGAGTCAGCCCCAGCATTTT. As protein: CASRFPGAGESQPQHF.

This chain connects TRBV19 to TRBJ1-4; unclear D gene. The CDR3 length is 17 residues. Trimming removed 5 bases from V and 2 bases from J, with 18 bases in between. The germline V gene has CDR1 LNHDA and CDR2 SQIVND (reference sequence). In DNA, the CDR3 is TGTGCCAGTAGTGGTCTTACGGGCGGGCAGACTAATGAAAAACTGTTTTTT. Translation gives CASSGLTGGQTNEKLFF.

There are a few counts of this clone. This chain joins TRBV21-1 and TRBJ1-4. TRBV21-1 is recorded as a pseudogene. The CDR3 is made up of 18 amino acids. In DNA form, the CDR3 reads TGTGCCAGCAGCAAAGCGCTTTATGTCGGGGAGATCGGTGAAAAACTGTTTTTT. It is translated as CASSKALYVGEIGEKLFF.

The chain is built from TRBV12-5 and TRBJ2-7; D uncertain. V lost 0 bases to trimming and J lost 2 bases, with 11 bases between them. From germline, CDR1 is LGHNT and CDR2 FRNRAP. The CDR3 runs 15 residues. This CDR3 reads CASGLVPDFPYEQYF. Written as DNA, the CDR3 is TGTGCTAGTGGTTTGGTGCCAGATTTTCCCTACGAGCAGTACTTC.

The genes are TRBV2 and TRBJ1-4, with TRBD1 identical over 7 bases. The germline gives CDR1 SNHLY, CDR2 FYNNEI. The V segment lost 6 bases and the J segment 3 bases; nucleotides outside the gene matches: 10. This CDR3 spans 16 amino acids. CDR3 sequence reads: CASSDSPTGANEKLFF. CDR3 coding DNA: TGTGCCAGCAGCGATTCCCCAACAGGGGCTAATGAAAAACTGTTTTTT.

This chain uses TRBV5-1 with TRBJ2-2, with 12 bases identical to TRBD1. This CDR3 is 14 amino acids long. In germline, CDR1 is SGHRS, CDR2 YFSETQ. After removal of 6 bases from V and 6 bases from J, the junction contained 3 bases not matched to a gene. The CDR3 DNA sequence: TGCGCCAGCAAGGGACAGGGGGCGTCCGGGGAGCTGTTTTTT. Translating gives CASKGQGASGELFF.

Only one count was recorded for this clone. V is TRBV21-1 and J is TRBJ2-5; TRBD1 is the table's D call, not checked against the DNA. TRBV21-1 is noted as a pseudogene. This CDR3 has 13 residues. The CDR3 nucleotides read TGTGCCAGCTCCGGACAGGGAGAAGAGACCCAGTACTTC. It is translated as CASSGQGEETQYF.

The chain joins TRBV5-4 to TRBJ2-7, with 8 positions matching TRBD1. Losses at the gene ends were 2 bases for V and 0 bases for J; bases not matched to a gene: 4. The germline V gene has CDR1 SGHNT and CDR2 YYREEE (reference sequence). CDR3 length equals 15 residues. The CDR3 reads CASSFQGAYSYEQYF. CDR3 sequence (DNA): TGTGCCAGCAGCTTTCAGGGGGCTTACTCCTACGAGCAGTACTTC.

The chain has TRBV2 and TRBJ2-6; D may be TRBD2 (6 bases). Trimming took off 4 bases at V and 2 bases at J, with 6 bases between the two ends. The CDR3 extends over 14 amino acids. CDR1 is SNHLY and CDR2 is FYNNEI in the germline V gene. The CDR3 nucleotides read TGTGCCAGCAGTGGGGGGGCTGGGGCCAACGTCCTGACTTTC. Its protein product is CASSGGAGANVLTF.

The rearrangement links TRBV6-5 to TRBJ1-2; D not certain. This CDR3 contains 14 residues. The germline CDR1 and CDR2 sequences are MNHEY and SVGAGI. Trimming left V 6 bases short and J 8 bases short, with 19 bases between. The CDR3 region has the DNA TGTGCCAGCAGACATAACTTGCCTGAGGAAGGCTACACCTTC. This gives the protein CASRHNLPEEGYTF.

This chain uses TRBV28 with TRBJ1-4; 9 bases map to TRBD1. Trimming took 2 bases from V and 7 from J; bases not matched to a gene: 8. Germline V gives CDR1 MDHEN, CDR2 SYDVKM. The CDR3 spans 16 residues. Here the CDR3 reads CASSLPGTGLGEKLFF. In nucleotides, the CDR3 is TGTGCCAGCAGTTTACCCGGGACAGGGTTGGGTGAAAAACTGTTTTTT.

This clone was detected only once. The chain joins TRBV5-1 to TRBJ1-6; 7 bases line up with TRBD1. The CDR3 has 14 amino acids. V lost 4 bases, J lost 7 bases, and 5 bases stayed unmatched. Germline V lookup: CDR1 SGHRS, CDR2 YFSETQ. CDR3 in amino acids: CASSTGTANSPLHF. The CDR3 nucleotides read TGCGCCAGCAGCACCGGGACAGCCAATTCACCCCTCCACTTT. Based on the CDR3 plus reference TRBV5-1 and TRBJ1-6, the full variable domain is KAGVTQTPRYLIKTRGQQVTLSCSPISGHRSVSWYQQTPGQGLQFLFEYFSETQRNKGNFPGRFSGRQFSNSRSEMNVSTLELGDSALYLCASSTGTANSPLHFGNGTRLTVT.